These 18 T cell receptor beta chains came from one sample sequenced in a study of T cells after yellow fever vaccination. TCRdb analysed the 5' RACE reads with MiXCR anew, one entry per CDR3 protein. The table includes roughly 27,000 distinct CDR3 sequences, about 5% detected once. Sequencing used CD8+ T cells sorted from PBMCs, obtained 10 days after the yellow fever booster vaccination. Receptors were obtained from a man aged 25-40 years who received the YFV17D yellow fever vaccine.

This clonotype came up many times. CDR3 sequence reads: CASSLKREYAGELFF. Written as DNA, the CDR3 is TGTGCCAGCAGCCTTAAGCGGGAGTACGCCGGGGAGCTGTTTTTT. The V call is TRBV9, the J call TRBJ2-2, with 8 bases identical to TRBD2. From germline, CDR1 is SGDLS and CDR2 YYNGEE. The CDR3 runs 15 residues. The ends lost 4 bases at V and 6 bases at J; junction bases unmatched: 8.

This clonotype was counted at least ten times. This rearrangement joins TRBV7-3 to TRBJ2-1, with D perhaps TRBD2 (6 bases). Germline V gives CDR1 SGHTA, CDR2 FQGTGA. There are 15 residues in the CDR3. The V end lost 4 bases, the J end lost 7 bases, and 17 bases lay between the germline ends. The CDR3 is CASSSSALGRNEQFF. The CDR3 DNA reads as TGTGCCAGCAGCTCCTCCGCTCTGGGGAGGAATGAGCAGTTCTTC. Full variable domain (outside the CDR3, taken from reference TRBV7-3 and TRBJ2-1): GAGVSQTPSNKVTEKGKYVELRCDPISGHTALYWYRQSLGQGPEFLIYFQGTGAADDSGLPNDRFFAVRPEGSVSTLKIQRTERGDSAVYLCASSSSALGRNEQFFGPGTRLTVL.

This clonotype showed up many times. This rearrangement joins TRBV7-2 to TRBJ2-2, with D maybe TRBD2 (5 bases). Germline V gives CDR1 SGHTA, CDR2 FQGNSA. V lost 0 bases, J lost 3 bases, and 17 bases lay in between. The CDR3 contains 18 residues. The CDR3 sequence: CASSLAMRAPTYTGELFF. The CDR3 nucleotides are TGTGCCAGCAGCTTAGCGATGAGGGCTCCTACCTACACCGGGGAGCTGTTTTTT.

The table lists this clonotype with many counts. The chain joins TRBV5-1 to TRBJ2-3; D is tentatively TRBD1 or TRBD2 (5 bases each). In germline, CDR1 is SGHRS, CDR2 YFSETQ. V was clipped by 3 bases and J by 3 bases, with 17 bases between them. This CDR3 is 16 amino acids long. The CDR3 DNA follows: TGCGCCAGCAGCTCCCATGGTGGGGGTTGGACAGATACGCAGTATTTT. This translates into CASSSHGGGWTDTQYF.

Ten or more counts support this clonotype. Compared with germline, one end of the junction differs, possibly owing to a read error. The CDR3 protein is CASSPGAPGANVLTF. The CDR3 bases are TGTGCTAGCAGTCCCGGAGCCCCTGGGGCCAACGTCCTGACTTTC. The rearrangement joins TRBV7-7 to TRBJ2-6, with D unresolved. The CDR3 is 15 amino acids. Germline CDR1 reads SSHAT; CDR2 reads FNYEAQ (reference sequence).

Ten or more counts support this clonotype. The V and J genes are TRBV6-2 or TRBV6-3 and TRBJ2-3; D is ambiguous. Germline CDR1 and CDR2: MNHEY and SVGEGT. CDR3 size: 12 residues. Trimming pared 2 bases from V and 9 bases from J, leaving 9 bases between. CDR3 DNA sequence: TGTGCCAGCAGTTACCCACATGACACGCAGTATTTT. It yields the protein CASSYPHDTQYF.

This clonotype was picked up many times. The genes are TRBV5-1 and TRBJ2-1; unclear D gene. CDR3 length: 13 amino acids. V lost 1 base and J 5 bases, leaving 7 bases between the germline ends. The germline V gene has CDR1 SGHRS and CDR2 YFSETQ. The CDR3 loop reads CASSLLWDNEQFF. In nucleotides, the CDR3 is TGCGCCAGCAGCTTGTTGTGGGACAATGAGCAGTTCTTC.

This clonotype occurred many times. This chain links TRBV29-1 with TRBJ2-7; perhaps TRBD1 as D (6 bases). The CDR3 loop spans 15 amino acids. Germline assignment: CDR1 SQVTM and CDR2 ANQGSEA. Trimming stripped 5 bases from V and 3 bases from J, with 20 bases between. The CDR3 loop reads CSVLTRTELNYEQYF. CDR3 nucleotide sequence: TGCAGCGTTCTCACCCGGACAGAACTCAACTACGAGCAGTACTTC.

This clonotype was recorded many times. The chain carries TRBV5-6 and TRBJ1-1; TRBD1 is a possible D gene (5 bases). The germline V gene encodes CDR1 SGHDT and CDR2 YYEEEE. Deletions cut 2 bases from V and 4 bases from J, with 9 bases between. The CDR3 runs to 13 residues. The CDR3 region has the DNA TGTGCCAGCAGCTTAGGAGGGGTCACTGAAGCTTTCTTT. Residues: CASSLGGVTEAFF.

This clonotype occurred many times. The chain couples TRBV20-1 to TRBJ2-7; 8 positions agree with TRBD1. Germline CDR1 reads DFQATT; CDR2 reads SNEGSKA (reference sequence). This CDR3 comprises 14 residues. Losses at the gene ends were 6 bases for V and 0 bases for J; bases not matched to a gene: 7. The CDR3 bases are TGCAGTGCGCGGGGACAGGTCAGCTCCTACGAGCAGTACTTC. Translating gives CSARGQVSSYEQYF.

This clonotype was recorded many times. V gene TRBV7-2 combines with J gene TRBJ2-7; D gene ambiguous. Germline V gene lookup returns CDR1 SGHTA and CDR2 FQGNSA. The CDR3 is 12 amino acids. V lost 2 bases to trimming and J lost 5 bases, with 7 bases between them. The CDR3 spells CASSLRNDEQYF. CDR3 in DNA: TGTGCCAGCAGCTTAAGGAATGACGAGCAGTACTTC. Based on the CDR3 plus reference TRBV7-2 and TRBJ2-7, the full variable domain is GAGVSQSPSNKVTEKGKDVELRCDPISGHTALYWYRQSLGQGLEFLIYFQGNSAPDKSGLPSDRFSAERTGGSVSTLTIQRTQQEDSAVYLCASSLRNDEQYFGPGTRLTVT.

This chain joins TRBV15 and TRBJ2-3, with 7 bases lining up with TRBD2. The CDR3 runs 16 residues. From germline, CDR1 is LNHNV and CDR2 YYDKDF (reference sequence). J was trimmed by 4 bases and V by 3 bases; bases with no gene match: 10. CDR3: CATSSLASGSSDTQYF. DNA of the CDR3: TGTGCCACCAGCAGTTTGGCTAGCGGCTCATCAGATACGCAGTATTTT.

This clonotype has at least ten counts. This chain uses TRBV27 with TRBJ2-2; 10 nucleotides line up with TRBD2. CDR1 and CDR2 (germline): MNHEY, SMNVEV (reference sequence). The CDR3 totals 14 residues. V lost 4 bases and J lost 11; bases outside the gene matches: 7. The CDR3 region is CASSWTSGTYELFF. CDR3 sequence (DNA): TGTGCCAGCAGTTGGACTAGCGGCACCTACGAGCTGTTTTTT.

This clonotype has ten or more counts. The chain has TRBV12-3 or TRBV12-4 and TRBJ2-1, with 12 bases aligning to TRBD2. After removal of 5 bases from V and 5 bases from J, the junction contained 4 bases not matched to a gene. The CDR3 loop spans 15 amino acids. The CDR3 sequence is CASSQGLAGNNEQFF. Written as DNA, the CDR3 is TGTGCCAGCAGTCAAGGACTAGCGGGAAACAATGAGCAGTTCTTC.

In this sample, this clonotype turned up many times. The genes are TRBV6-2 or TRBV6-3 and TRBJ2-7; 7 bases map to TRBD2. J gave up 4 bases and V 8 bases, and 17 bases lay outside the gene matches. CDR1 MNHEY and CDR2 SVGEGT come from the germline V gene. The CDR3 totals 16 residues. The DNA of the CDR3 is TGTGCCAGCGCTCTCAAGCGGGGTGATCTCTTATACGAGCAGTACTTC. Its translation is CASALKRGDLLYEQYF.

This clonotype was recorded many times. The chain recombines TRBV7-9 with TRBJ2-2; the match to TRBD1 covers 7 bases. The CDR3 length is 13 residues. CDR1 SEHNR and CDR2 FQNEAQ come from the germline V gene (reference sequence). With 6 bases clipped from V and 6 bases from J, the junction kept 4 bases outside the gene matches. The CDR3 is CASRYGQAGELFF. The CDR3 DNA reads TGTGCCAGCAGATACGGACAGGCCGGGGAGCTGTTTTTT.

The table lists this clonotype with a few counts. V gene TRBV7-6 combines with J gene TRBJ2-1; 12 bases align to TRBD2. The CDR3 length is 12 residues. Germline trimming cut 6 bases from V and 16 bases from J; bases unmatched to any gene: 7. The germline gives CDR1 SGHVS, CDR2 FNYEAQ. Written as DNA, the CDR3 is TGTGCCAGCAGTTCCGGGACTAGCGGGTTATTCTTC. Protein sequence: CASSSGTSGLFF.

The sample holds many counts of this clonotype. In DNA form, the CDR3 reads TGTGCCAGCAGAGGAGACCTCGACAGGGGACGGTGGAATGAGCAGTTCTTC. Protein sequence: CASRGDLDRGRWNEQFF. The chain uses TRBV12-3 or TRBV12-4 and TRBJ2-1, with 8 bases fitting TRBD1. V lost 6 bases, J lost 7 bases, and 17 bases stayed unmatched. This CDR3 has 17 residues.